This T cell receptor beta chain was identified during a study of T cell repertoires in aging, cancer and after chemotherapy (dated by TCRdb to the late 2010s). Some background on the complete study: The donors fell into six age groups ranging from 30 or younger to 70 or older, and each group had at least three individuals. Healthy donor control TCR repertoires were recorded over several months to years and showed clear clonal overlap across re-sampling. Roughly 8.8 million TCR reads were contained in the full dataset. To look at immunoaging and at how T cells reconstitute after chemotherapy, the study profiled TCR beta repertoires in peripheral blood from both healthy donors and cancer patients. Alongside fewer than 100 healthy donors serving as a reference group, the cohort included 218 cancer patients, of whom roughly 90 had hematological cancers and fewer than 130 had solid cancers.

Multiplex touch-down PCR with a mixed TRB-A/B primer pool was used to amplify rearranged TRB sequences covering the V, D and J segments. Illumina adapters and sample indices were attached to the amplicons through two consecutive PCR reactions run with Phusion HS II polymerase. Amplicons were gel-purified using the NucleoSpin Gel and PCR Clean-up kit and were subsequently checked with Qubit and an Agilent 2100 Bioanalyzer. The libraries were sequenced on an Illumina MiSeq with 600-cycle, single-indexed, paired-end runs. The paper's data handling went like this. MiXCR versions 2.12 and 3.0.5 were used to process the TRB sequences. Each unique CDR3 nucleotide sequence was counted as one clone, and only productive sequences with at least two reads were retained. Repertoire metrics included Shannon diversity, evenness, clonality (one minus evenness), and alpha-parameterized diversity profiles from alpha 0 to 5. The IGoR algorithm was used to compute generation probabilities of clones in paired pre- and post-chemotherapy samples. The public reads were quality trimmed at Q25 with fastp and then assembled into clones with MiXCR by TCRdb, keeping productive beta chains. Here each entry gathers all rows of one CDR3 protein and keeps the most common genes and DNA. The V and J calls here are based on TCRdb, not the publication. Counted in this sample were 10,000 to 11,000 distinct CDR3 sequences; less than 45% of them appeared once. 1.5% to 2% of the sample goes to the ten largest clones.

According to the germline V gene (reference sequence), CDR1 reads SEHNR and CDR2 reads FQNEAQ. Compared with germline, V lacks 4 bases and J lacks 4 bases; bases without a gene match: 6. Counted from cysteine to phenylalanine, this CDR3 has 16 amino acids. The retained sequence is limited to the CDR3, 48 bases, with the frame set at the first base. Broader findings and caveats from the paper: Compared with age-matched healthy donors, untreated patients with either hematological or solid cancers had significantly lower TCR diversity in the blood along with higher clonality. According to the authors, the repertoire data do not permit conclusions about immunological memory after chemotherapy. Declining TCR diversity with age in healthy donors was mainly explained by loss of richness; in cancer patients, loss of evenness also contributed. In both cancer cohorts, the median generation probability rose over the chemotherapy interval, which suggests that the repertoire was reconstituted through rebound thymic output.

Instead of sorted cells or RNA, genomic DNA extracted from peripheral blood served as the source for amplifying TCR beta rearrangements. To note about this clonotype: The antigen this receptor binds is unknown. No per-base quality is available; no much larger clone lies one base away.

The clonotype originates from a human donor in good health. The chain is made from TRBV7-9 and TRBJ2-2; TRBD2 fits 10 bases in the junction. Sequencing used blood. The nucleotide sequence is TGTGCCAGCAGCTCCCAGACTAGCGGGCTCACCGGGGAGCTGTTTTTT. The translation is CASSSQTSGLTGELFF.